The clone carrying this T cell receptor (beta chain) appeared a few times. Every bit of the isolated RNA underwent reverse transcription, so sequencing read expressed TCRB transcripts. Clones were sequenced by immunoSEQ multiplex PCR, and TCRdb holds only the in-frame ones, with some missing. The sample includes about 220,000 clones, under 13% of them seen just once. This sample was included in a study of beta chain features in type 1 diabetes. The CDR3 extends over 13 amino acids. Germline CDR1 SNHLY, CDR2 FYNNEI. V was shortened by 5 bases and J by 4 bases, with 9 bases between the two germline ends.

The J gene is TRBJ2-1, the V gene TRBV2; possible D gene TRBD1, 5 bases. This sequence was found in a man aged 18 to 30 in good health. Sequenced input: central memory CD4+ T cells from blood. CDR3 in amino acids: CASSTRQYNEQFF. The DNA of the CDR3 is TGTGCCAGCAGTACACGACAGTACAATGAGCAGTTCTTC.